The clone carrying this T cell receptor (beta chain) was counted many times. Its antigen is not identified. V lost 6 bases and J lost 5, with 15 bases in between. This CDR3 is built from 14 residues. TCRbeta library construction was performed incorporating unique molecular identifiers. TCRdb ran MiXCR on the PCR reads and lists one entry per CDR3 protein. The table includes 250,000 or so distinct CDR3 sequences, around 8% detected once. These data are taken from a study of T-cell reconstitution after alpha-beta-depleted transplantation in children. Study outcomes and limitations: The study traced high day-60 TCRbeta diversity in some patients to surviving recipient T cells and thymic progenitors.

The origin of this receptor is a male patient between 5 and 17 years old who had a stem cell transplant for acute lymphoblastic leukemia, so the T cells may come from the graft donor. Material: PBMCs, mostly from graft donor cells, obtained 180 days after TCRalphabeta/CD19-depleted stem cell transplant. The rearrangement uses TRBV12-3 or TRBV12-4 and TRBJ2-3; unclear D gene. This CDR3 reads CASSSSGRLDTQYF. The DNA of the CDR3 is TGTGCCAGCAGCAGCAGTGGACGGTTAGATACGCAGTATTTT.